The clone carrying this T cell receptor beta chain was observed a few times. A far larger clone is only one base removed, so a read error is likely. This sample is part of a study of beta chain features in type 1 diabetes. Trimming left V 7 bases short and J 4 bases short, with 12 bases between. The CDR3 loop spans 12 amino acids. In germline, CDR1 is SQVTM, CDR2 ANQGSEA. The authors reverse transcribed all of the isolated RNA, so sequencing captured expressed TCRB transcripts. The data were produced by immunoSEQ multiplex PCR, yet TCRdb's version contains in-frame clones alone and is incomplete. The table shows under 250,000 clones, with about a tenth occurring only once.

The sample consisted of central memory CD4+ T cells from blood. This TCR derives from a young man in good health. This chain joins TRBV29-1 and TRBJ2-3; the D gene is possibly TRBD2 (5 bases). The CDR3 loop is CSGSMGADTQYF. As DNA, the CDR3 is TGCAGCGGCTCGATGGGAGCAGATACGCAGTATTTT.